Described below is a single T cell receptor beta chain sequence and its context. What it binds is unknown. This specimen belongs to a study of T cell responses to AZD1222 COVID-19 vaccine. Study as a whole: Second-dose groups at about 4 or about 12 weeks were pooled.

The length of the CDR3 is 16 residues. V lost 3 bases to trimming and J lost 5 bases; unmatched junction nucleotides: 8. Germline V lookup: CDR1 LGHDT, CDR2 YNNKEL (reference sequence). General observations from the study: Among the donors, most were white British and more were female, and clonal diversity was possibly underestimated.

The method was immunoSEQ multiplex PCR; TCRdb's version includes in-frame clones alone and lacks a portion of them. The sample records around 62,000 clones, around 90% being singletons. Specimen: peripheral blood, collected on day 0 of AZD1222 vaccination. This sequence joins TRBV3-1 (or the pseudogene TRBV3-2) and TRBJ1-2; 11 bases match TRBD1. The receptor's source is an adult in good health. The DNA for the CDR3 is TGTGCCAGCAGCCACATCCGGGACAGGGGGTTTTATGGCTACACCTTC. As protein: CASSHIRDRGFYGYTF.